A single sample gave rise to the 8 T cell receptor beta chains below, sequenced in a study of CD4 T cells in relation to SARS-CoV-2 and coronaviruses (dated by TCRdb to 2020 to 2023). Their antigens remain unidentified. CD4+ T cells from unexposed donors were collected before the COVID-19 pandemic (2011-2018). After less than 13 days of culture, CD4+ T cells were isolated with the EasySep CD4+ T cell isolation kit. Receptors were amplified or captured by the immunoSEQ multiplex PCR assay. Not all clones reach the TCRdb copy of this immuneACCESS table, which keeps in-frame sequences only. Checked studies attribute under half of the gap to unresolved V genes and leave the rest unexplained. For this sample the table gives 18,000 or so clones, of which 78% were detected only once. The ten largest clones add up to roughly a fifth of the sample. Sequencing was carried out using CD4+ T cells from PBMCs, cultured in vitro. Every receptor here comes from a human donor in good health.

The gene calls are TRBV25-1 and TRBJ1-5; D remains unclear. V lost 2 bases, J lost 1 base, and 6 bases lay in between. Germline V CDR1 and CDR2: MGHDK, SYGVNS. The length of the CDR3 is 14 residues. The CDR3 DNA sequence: TGTGCCAGCAGTGAAGAAGGCAGCAATCAGCCCCAGCATTTT. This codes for CASSEEGSNQPQHF.

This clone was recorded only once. The CDR3 DNA sequence: TGCGCCAGCAGCTTTGCAGGGTTTGGCTATGGCTACACCTTC. This translates into CASSFAGFGYGYTF. The genes are TRBV5-1 and TRBJ1-2; tentatively, D is TRBD1 (5 bases). CDR3 length: 14 amino acids. V was cut by 2 bases and J by 4 bases, with 12 bases left in between. Germline CDR1 and CDR2: SGHRS and YFSETQ. Looking up the rest from reference TRBV5-1 and TRBJ1-2 gives the full variable domain: KAGVTQTPRYLIKTRGQQVTLSCSPISGHRSVSWYQQTPGQGLQFLFEYFSETQRNKGNFPGRFSGRQFSNSRSEMNVSTLELGDSALYLCASSFAGFGYGYTFGSGTRLTVV.

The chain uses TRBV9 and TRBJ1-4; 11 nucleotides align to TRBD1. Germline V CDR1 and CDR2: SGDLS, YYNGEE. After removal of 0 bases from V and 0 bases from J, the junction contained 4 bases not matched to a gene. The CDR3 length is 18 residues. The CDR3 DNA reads TGTGCCAGCAGCGTAGGGACAGGGGGCGCCGCAACTAATGAAAAACTGTTTTTT. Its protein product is CASSVGTGGAATNEKLFF.

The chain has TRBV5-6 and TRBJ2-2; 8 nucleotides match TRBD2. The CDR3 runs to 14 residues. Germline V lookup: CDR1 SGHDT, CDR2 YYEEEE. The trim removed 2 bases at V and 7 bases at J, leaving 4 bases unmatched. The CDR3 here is CASSFREGIGELFF. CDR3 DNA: TGTGCCAGCAGCTTCCGGGAGGGCATCGGGGAGCTGTTTTTT.

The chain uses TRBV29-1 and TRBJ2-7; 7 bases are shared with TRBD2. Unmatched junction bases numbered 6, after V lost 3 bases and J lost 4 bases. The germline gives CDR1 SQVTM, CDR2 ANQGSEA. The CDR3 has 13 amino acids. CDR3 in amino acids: CSVENPGGYEQYF. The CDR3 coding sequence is TGCAGCGTTGAGAACCCGGGGGGATACGAGCAGTACTTC.

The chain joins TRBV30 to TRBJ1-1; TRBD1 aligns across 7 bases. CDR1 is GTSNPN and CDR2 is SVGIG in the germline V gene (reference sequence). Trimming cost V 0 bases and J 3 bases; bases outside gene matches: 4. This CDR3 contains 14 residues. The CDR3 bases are TGTGCCTGGAGTGTACGACAGGGTGACACTGAAGCTTTCTTT. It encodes CAWSVRQGDTEAFF.

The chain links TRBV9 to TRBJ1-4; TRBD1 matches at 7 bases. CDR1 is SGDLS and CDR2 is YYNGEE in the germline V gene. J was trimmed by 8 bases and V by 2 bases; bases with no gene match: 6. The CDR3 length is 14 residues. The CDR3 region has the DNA TGTGCCAGCAGCGTCCGGGACAGTAGCGAAAAACTGTTTTTT. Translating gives CASSVRDSSEKLFF.

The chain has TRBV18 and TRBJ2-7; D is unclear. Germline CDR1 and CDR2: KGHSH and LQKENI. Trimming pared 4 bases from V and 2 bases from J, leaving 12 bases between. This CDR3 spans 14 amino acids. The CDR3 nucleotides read TGTGCCAGCTCACAAATGAACGTGCCCTACGAGCAGTACTTC. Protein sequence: CASSQMNVPYEQYF. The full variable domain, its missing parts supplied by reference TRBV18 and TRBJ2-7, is NAGVMQNPRHLVRRRGQEARLRCSPMKGHSHVYWYRQLPEEGLKFMVYLQKENIIDESGMPKERFSAEFPKEGPSILRIQQVVRGDSAAYFCASSQMNVPYEQYFGPGTRLTVT.